One and the same sample provided the 12 T cell receptor beta chains below, sequenced in a study of shared clonotypes between healthy human individuals. Method: immunoSEQ multiplex PCR; TCRdb's copy keeps in-frame clones and lacks some. The table has approximately 2.3 million clones, more than 85% seen once. Sequencing was done on a sample of naive CD4+ T cells from PBMCs. Subset defined: CD45RA+ positively selected. The receptors originated from a man younger than 30 in good health. Some clones in this sample may be carry-over from other donors' samples.

This chain joins TRBV28 and TRBJ1-4, with 9 bases matching TRBD1. With V trimmed by 6 bases and J by 7 bases, 6 bases remained unmatched. CDR1 and CDR2 (germline): MDHEN, SYDVKM. The CDR3 is made up of 14 amino acids. The CDR3 loop reads CASSSGTGREKLFF. CDR3 bases: TGTGCCAGCAGCTCCGGGACAGGGCGTGAAAAACTGTTTTTT.

V and J are TRBV11-2 and TRBJ2-1; 9 positions match TRBD2. The CDR3 has 15 amino acids. The junction had 13 bases not matched to a gene; V was cut back by 5 bases and J by 11 bases. Germline-derived CDR1 and CDR2 are SGHAT and FQNNGV. The CDR3, as DNA: TGTGCCAGCAGCGCCTCCGGGACTAGCTTTCGGCAGCAGTTCTTC. Protein sequence: CASSASGTSFRQQFF.

The chain uses TRBV11-2 and TRBJ1-4; D possibly corresponds to TRBD1 (6 bases). V was cut by 5 bases and J by 0 bases, with 13 bases left in between. The germline gives CDR1 SGHAT, CDR2 FQNNGV. This CDR3 has 16 residues. DNA of the CDR3: TGTGCCAGCAGCCGAGACAGGAGTGCAACTAATGAAAAACTGTTTTTT. Translation: CASSRDRSATNEKLFF.

In this sample, this clone turned up once. The chain uses TRBV28 and TRBJ2-1; tentatively, D is TRBD2 (5 bases). The germline V gene encodes CDR1 MDHEN and CDR2 SYDVKM. The CDR3 consists of 15 residues. V was cut by 5 bases and J by 6 bases, with 17 bases left in between. CDR3 region: CASSPRTFSRNEQFF. Written as DNA, the CDR3 is TGTGCCAGCAGTCCTCGGACTTTCTCGCGCAATGAGCAGTTCTTC.

The chain uses TRBV10-2 and TRBJ2-1; possibly TRBD1 for D (5 bases). V gave up 7 bases and J gave up 1 base, with 14 bases separating them. This CDR3 is 15 amino acids long. The germline gives CDR1 WSHSY, CDR2 SAAADI. In nucleotides, the CDR3 is TGCGCCAGCACGACAGTGCTCCCGTCCTACAATGAGCAGTTCTTC. This codes for CASTTVLPSYNEQFF.

The chain links TRBV5-5 to TRBJ2-7; the D is unclear. Germline-derived CDR1 and CDR2 are SGHKS and YYEKEE (reference sequence). The CDR3 contains 14 residues. Trimming left V 0 bases short and J 3 bases short, with 10 bases between. The CDR3 region has the DNA TGTGCCAGCAGCTTGGTCGCCGGAAACTACGAGCAGTACTTC. This gives the protein CASSLVAGNYEQYF.

This clone has a handful of counts. Different DNA sequences within this sample yield the same CDR3. The V gene is TRBV20-1, the J gene TRBJ2-7, with 7 positions matching TRBD2. V gave up 5 bases and J gave up 3 bases; unmatched junction bases: 1. The CDR3 totals 11 residues. Germline-derived CDR1 and CDR2 are DFQATT and SNEGSKA (reference sequence). CDR3 bases: TGCAGTGCTTCTAGCGGCTACGAGCAGTACTTC. It yields the protein CSASSGYEQYF.

The chain has TRBV28 and TRBJ2-7; 8 bases fit TRBD1. The V gene's germline CDR1 is MDHEN and CDR2 SYDVKM. V lost 8 bases, J lost 7 bases, and 13 bases stayed unmatched. The CDR3 has 14 amino acids. Here the CDR3 reads CASQSGTGVLEQYF. DNA of the CDR3: TGTGCCAGCCAATCCGGGACAGGAGTCTTGGAGCAGTACTTC. Looking up the rest from reference TRBV28 and TRBJ2-7 gives the full variable domain: DVKVTQSSRYLVKRTGEKVFLECVQDMDHENMFWYRQDPGLGLRLIYFSYDVKMKEKGDIPEGYSVSREKKERFSLILESASTNQTSMYLCASQSGTGVLEQYFGPGTRLTVT.

Only one count was recorded for this clone. The rearrangement uses TRBV7-3 and TRBJ2-3; D not resolved. The CDR3 loop spans 12 amino acids. Trimming pared 4 bases from V and 3 bases from J, leaving 5 bases between. Germline lookup yields CDR1 SGHTA and CDR2 FQGTGA. The CDR3 loop is CASSSPTDTQYF. CDR3 coding DNA: TGTGCCAGCAGCTCCCCTACAGATACGCAGTATTTT.

CDR3 region: CASSITSGRSSYEQYF. The DNA of the CDR3 is TGTGCCAGTAGTATCACTAGCGGGAGGTCCTCCTACGAGCAGTACTTC. This sequence joins TRBV19 and TRBJ2-7; 12 bases align to TRBD2. The V segment lost 3 bases and the J segment 0 bases; nucleotides outside the gene matches: 3. There are 16 residues in the CDR3. Germline CDR1 reads LNHDA; CDR2 reads SQIVND (reference sequence).

Concerning this clone itself: The same CDR3 is also encoded by other DNA sequences in this sample. The chain has TRBV19 and TRBJ2-6; TRBD1 agrees at 7 bases. V lost 8 bases to trimming and J lost 2 bases; unmatched junction nucleotides: 3. Germline assignment: CDR1 LNHDA and CDR2 SQIVND (reference sequence). The CDR3 loop spans 14 amino acids. The CDR3, as DNA: TGTGCCAGTGGAGACAGGGCTGGGGCCAACGTCCTGACTTTC. The encoded protein is CASGDRAGANVLTF.

The chain joins TRBV28 to TRBJ2-7; TRBD2 matches 7 bases. The CDR3 has 17 amino acids. V shed 5 bases, J shed 3 bases, and the junction held 16 bases outside the gene matches. CDR1 is MDHEN and CDR2 is SYDVKM in the germline V gene. CDR3 in amino acids: CASSRFREVWAGYEQYF. Written as DNA, the CDR3 is TGTGCCAGCAGTCGCTTCCGGGAGGTGTGGGCCGGCTACGAGCAGTACTTC. Together with reference TRBV28 and TRBJ2-7, the CDR3 gives the full variable domain: DVKVTQSSRYLVKRTGEKVFLECVQDMDHENMFWYRQDPGLGLRLIYFSYDVKMKEKGDIPEGYSVSREKKERFSLILESASTNQTSMYLCASSRFREVWAGYEQYFGPGTRLTVT.